The clone carrying this T cell receptor beta chain was found a few times. Its antigen is as yet unknown. With V trimmed by 4 bases and J by 4 bases, 5 bases remained unmatched. The CDR3 totals 15 residues. From germline, CDR1 is SNHLY and CDR2 FYNNEI. Arm-PCR of CDR3 regions with iRepertoire HTBI primers generated TCR beta libraries. Using its own MiXCR run on the multiplex PCR reads, TCRdb lists one record per CDR3 protein. The sample consists of hundreds of thousands of distinct CDR3 sequences, around 15% of them appearing once. The sample belongs to a study of regulatory T cells in long-lasting Graves disease. Study information: Patients with new Graves' disease had used antithyroid drugs below 3 months. Study conclusions and caveats: Persistent Graves' patients showed a TCR diversity that was lower than that of newly diagnosed ones.

Noted time point: newly diagnosed GD, antithyroid drugs for less than 3 months. There was RNA extracted from PBMCs, and the TCR library was made from it. Patients all came to the study from an endocrinology department in Xi'an, China. The data were also submitted as part of a second study, on T cells in Graves' hyperthyroidism and ophthalmopathy. That study reports: Among thyroid clonotypes expanded above 0.001, most also appeared in blood.

The sequences come from peripheral blood mononuclear cells (PBMCs), collected at new diagnosis, from a patient treated with antithyroid drugs. This chain links TRBV2 with TRBJ2-1; 9 bases map to TRBD2. This clonotype was sampled from a woman between 40 and 65 years old with Graves disease. The CDR3 DNA sequence: TGTGCCAGCAGTGTATTAAGCGGGGGGTACAATGAGCAGTTCTTC. It yields the protein CASSVLSGGYNEQFF.